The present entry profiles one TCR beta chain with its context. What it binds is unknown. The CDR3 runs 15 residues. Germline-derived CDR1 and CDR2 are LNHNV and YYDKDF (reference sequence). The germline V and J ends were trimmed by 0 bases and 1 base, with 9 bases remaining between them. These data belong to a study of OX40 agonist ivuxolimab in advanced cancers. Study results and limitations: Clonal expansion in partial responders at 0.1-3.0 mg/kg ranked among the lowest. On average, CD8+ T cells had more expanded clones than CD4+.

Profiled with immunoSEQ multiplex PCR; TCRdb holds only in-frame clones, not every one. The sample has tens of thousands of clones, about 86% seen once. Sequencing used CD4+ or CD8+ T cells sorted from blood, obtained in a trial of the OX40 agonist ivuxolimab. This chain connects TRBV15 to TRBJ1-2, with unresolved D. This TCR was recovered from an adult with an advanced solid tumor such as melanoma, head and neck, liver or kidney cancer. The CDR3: CATSRDRTDNYGYTF. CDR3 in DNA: TGTGCCACCAGCAGAGATCGCACAGATAACTATGGCTACACCTTC.